This TCR beta chain was sequenced in a study of Graves' ophthalmopathy and Graves' hyperthyroidism. Study background: Peripheral blood samples were taken at initial diagnosis, before any treatment.

Amplified TCR beta CDR3 regions were obtained using RNA transcripts as template. RT-PCR was first run with HTBI primers, then multiplex PCR in a second round. TCRdb re-called the multiplex PCR reads through MiXCR, storing one row per CDR3 protein. Of about 210,000 distinct CDR3 sequences in the sample, less than 30% are singletons; the top ten hold around 9.8%. This clonotype was seen repeatedly, ten times or more. CDR3 length equals 14 residues. Germline lookup yields CDR1 MNHEY and CDR2 SVGAGI. The V and J ends lost 8 bases and 2 bases respectively, with 15 bases between them. Diagnostic conclusions were grounded in clinical symptoms, serum thyroxine, TRAb, thyroid ultrasound and orbital computed tomography. A roughly 9.1 ml volume of fresh peripheral blood provided the PBMCs.

V gene TRBV6-5 combines with J gene TRBJ1-2; D perhaps matches TRBD1 (6 bases). Sequencing was performed on peripheral blood. This TCR derives from a man in his fifties with Graves' ophthalmopathy. The CDR3 region has the DNA TGTGCCAGCGGGCAGGGGACAATCAACTATGGCTACACCTTC. This sequence encodes CASGQGTINYGYTF.